This TCR beta chain was retrieved from a study of cytomegalovirus exposure and HLA in healthy donors (dated by TCRdb to 2016 to 2017). About the full investigation: According to an earlier analysis of 550 to 750 of the donors, 150 million to 200 million T cells yielded approximately 120 million unique TCR beta sequences and around 300 Gb of sequence data. An early release covering roughly 600 HLA-typed donors comprised approximately 290 gigabases of sequencing data and roughly 86 million unique TCR sequences. Among roughly 400 genotyped donors of the cohort, an average of around 240,000 unique TCR beta nucleotide sequences were sequenced per donor, roughly 20% of them non-productive. A separate validation cohort of roughly 110 different subjects was used in addition to the roughly 720-subject first cohort. An earlier analysis of approximately 640 of the donors applied high-throughput TCR beta sequencing to assess whether each TCR beta V gene segment acted as functional or pseudogenic. Typing coverage varied by locus: roughly 629-630 donors for A, B, C, DRB1 and DQB1; about 520 for DQA1; 606 for DPA1; approximately 470 for DPB1. Of the 350 to 450 genotyped donors, 75% to 85% were placed in the genetic ancestry cluster associated with self-reported Caucasian donors. Because of strong linkage in the cohort, four or five DR-DQ haplotypes were treated as single units for association and clustering. In the later analysis, no new phenotypic data were used to find candidate immune exposures; instead, reliance was placed on TCR beta sequences and their occurrence across donors. To study patterns of TCR occurrence, a later analysis re-analyzed previously published TCR beta repertoires from several hundred donors and added high-resolution HLA genotyping. High-throughput TCR immunosequencing, statistical association of individual TCRs with disease status, and machine learning were combined to predict cytomegalovirus infection status. The study aimed to test whether cataloging public T cell receptors could reveal signatures of past pathogen exposure. Genome-wide SNP genotypes for about 65% of the roughly 700 donors were used in a later genetic analysis, which treated that subset as a discovery cohort. Alongside the repertoire data, information on donor age, sex, ethnicity and CMV serostatus was compiled. Class I and class II HLA loci were covered by the typing at four-digit resolution. All discovery cohort repertoires had been generated using a single sequencing platform. Using immunosequencing, the study profiled T cell repertoires from 640 or so subjects and related those repertoires to cytomegalovirus serostatus.

A note on this clone: The clone's antigen remains unknown. Base qualities are not at hand, and no much larger clone is one base apart.

Library creation used the immunoSEQ multiplex PCR assay. A mixture of 60 forward primers for TCR Vbeta segments and 13 reverse primers for TCR Jbeta segments was used in the multiplex PCR. Amplification of the CDR3 region of rearranged TCR beta genes was performed with a multiplex PCR assay on genomic DNA. The amplified TCR beta libraries were sequenced on the Illumina HiSeq System as 87-base-pair reads. In the original analysis: In a later analysis, roughly 80 million unique TCR beta chains were counted across the 500 to 850 repertoires, and approximately 11 million of these chains were shared by at least two donors. A nearest-neighbor algorithm error-corrected the raw reads and collapsed the reads into unique sequences, merging closely related sequences to remove PCR and sequencing errors. To assign V, D and J gene segments, CDR3 sequences were aligned to IMGT reference sequences. Each retained sequence needed at least a six-nucleotide match to both a V gene segment and a J gene segment. Rearrangements were classified as productive when the CDR3 lacked stop codons and remained in frame with V and J, and all other rearrangements were classified as non-productive. Following IMGT convention, CDR3 was defined as the stretch from the second conserved V-encoded cysteine to the conserved J-encoded phenylalanine. The earlier analysis of some 600 of the donors excluded sequences that lacked an unambiguous match to a single V gene segment. An earlier analysis of 550 to 650 of the donors classified V segments as functional when productive rearrangements were above 56.7% and as segregating when the standard deviation between donors was above 5%. A statistical classification framework was developed to diagnose cytomegalovirus status using the catalog of TCR beta chain sequences. A later analysis assigned V and J genes by comparing TCR nucleotide sequences with IMGT/GENE-DB human TR gene sequences. In a later analysis, CDR3 sequences and most-parsimonious VDJ recombination scenarios were assigned using the TCRdist pipeline. In a later analysis, every TCR beta chain was defined by the combination of its CDR3 amino acid sequence and its V-gene family, and reads without a unique V-gene family were dropped. As a way to deal with suspected cross-contamination and a sequencing artifact, a later analysis dropped 450 to 600 nucleotide sequences that were highly shared and had low generation probability. In a later analysis, a clonal expansion index was calculated for each public chain from normalized within-repertoire ranks of inferred template counts. A later analysis computed generation probabilities with a VDJ recombination model fitted to out-of-frame rearrangements, and checked the results against IGoR. In a later analysis, TCR-TCR, TCR-HLA and TCR-CMV co-occurrence was scored with hypergeometric tests, and a repertoire-size bias correction was applied to TCR pairs. A later analysis estimated false discovery rates by permuting HLA or CMV assignments 20 times. A later analysis grouped co-occurring TCRs with DBSCAN, adding TCRdist sequence similarity when clustering within HLA-allele-positive subsets. Repertoires with fewer than 30,000 or more than 120,000 public chains, plus five repertoires with anomalous nucleotide sharing, were excluded from co-occurrence clustering. Entries here come from immuneACCESS through TCRdb and include only in-frame sequences with V and J called. Some clones fail to appear in such tables; in the studies checked, an unresolved V gene covers under half of the shortfall, and the cause of the remainder is unknown. That table supplies the V and J calls and clone size; D and trimming were determined from the DNA. This sample is represented by 100,000 to 150,000 clones; roughly 70% of them were singletons. The ten largest clonotypes hold less than 5% of the sample.

Based on the germline V gene, the CDR1 and CDR2 sequences are KGHSY and FQNENV. From the cysteine up to the phenylalanine, the CDR3 has a length of 14 residues. The entry retains the CDR3 DNA only, 42 bases that are in frame from base 1. V is clipped by 0 bases and J by 1 base, and the sequence between their germline boundaries is 7 bases long. The cohort comprised around 690 healthy bone marrow donors. At the time of sampling, all cohort members were nominally healthy, though unrecorded immune exposures were likely present. The donor tested CMV seronegative and was one of the 352 seronegative cohort members. A peripheral blood sample was collected from each donor, and TCR beta sequencing was performed on peripheral blood mononuclear cells. Genomic DNA extraction from the blood cell samples was performed with the Qiagen DNeasy Blood Extraction Kit. On the study overall, not on this receptor specifically: The study gave a list of 150 to 200 TCR beta chains associated with cytomegalovirus. Cytomegalovirus status was reported to be diagnosed by the classifier with high specificity and sensitivity in both the original and validation cohorts. Roughly uniform sequencing depth across donors was assumed in presence/absence analyses, although this assumption may not hold. According to a later genetic analysis, donors in an Asian-associated ancestry cluster had fewer N-insertions in productive TCRs than the approximately 610-donor mean. Seventeen rarely observed V segments, including chromosome 9 orphons, were excluded from the earlier analysis of about 500 of the donors because counts were too low. In a later analysis, most CMV-associated TCR beta chains were found to appear HLA-restricted, with HLA associations seemingly driven largely by CMV exposure. The sequencing pipeline was judged likely to have produced a cluster of highly shared sequence variants as a technical artifact. The authors suggested that the approach could potentially be generalized to other disease states and immunological phenotypes. A later analysis found that HLA-associated TCR beta chains were more clonally expanded and had lower generation probabilities than equally common non-associated chains. In vitro tests confirmed that a few of the cytomegalovirus-associated TCR beta chains recognize cytomegalovirus antigens. When HLA alleles, especially DR and DQ, strongly co-occurred, TCR associations were difficult to assign to individual alleles. In an earlier analysis of roughly 500 of the donors, most TCR beta V segments appeared in productive rearrangements about 87% or about 30% of the time, broadly matching IMGT annotations. Specific HLA alleles were associated with over 15,000 TCR beta sequences at a false discovery rate of 0.05 in a later analysis. A later analysis found that TCR association rates varied across HLA loci, with DRB1 alleles showing the most associated TCRs and HLA-C alleles the fewest. Across donors, most TCR sequences were observed very rarely, whereas some public TCRs were present in many individuals. Some IMGT-functional V segments, including TRBV6-2 and TRBV6-3, could not be told apart with the 87-base-pair reads, so those segments were excluded. In this cohort, only TCR beta chains were sequenced, and detectable features were limited by the absence of alpha or paired-chain data. A further reported finding was that TCR beta sequences accurately predicted the HLA-A and HLA-B alleles for most subjects in the first cohort. In a later genetic analysis, a missense DCLRE1C variant was associated with V-gene and J-gene trimming of TCR beta chains, and the association was replicated in an independent cohort. Linkage disequilibrium might explain the correlated functional status among segregating V segments, but an unknown experimental factor could not be ruled out. HLA typing was unavailable for some donors at each locus, so association tests used only the typed subset. CMV serostatus was the only immune exposure information available for the cohort. According to a later analysis, parvovirus B19, influenza, CMV and Epstein-Barr virus appeared linked to several top co-occurrence clusters.

The sample was PBMCs. The source of this sequence is a man aged 25-45 years in good health and CMV-seronegative. The receptor chain draws on TRBV16 and TRBJ2-7; a tentative D match to TRBD2 spans 6 bases. The CDR3 region: CASSQSEGSYEQYF. The DNA reads TGTGCCAGCAGCCAATCGGAGGGTTCCTACGAGCAGTACTTC.